These 17 T cell receptor beta chains share one sample of origin, sequenced in a study of long-term antiretroviral therapy in people with HIV. Survey level was the resolution at which the v3.0 immunoSEQ assay ran. The protocol was immunoSEQ multiplex PCR, while the TCRdb copy is restricted to in-frame clones and leaves out a portion. The sample gives more than 15,000 clones, around 81% of which show up once; roughly 15% is in the top ten. Sample: unsorted PBMCs, taken 2.9 years after starting antiretroviral therapy. Receptor source: a woman in her twenties or thirties with HIV.

The chain combines TRBV7-7 with TRBJ1-1, with D possibly being TRBD1 (5 bases). The CDR3 is 13 residues long. CDR1 and CDR2 (germline): SSHAT, FNYEAQ (reference sequence). V was trimmed by 1 base and J by 6 bases, leaving 9 bases between them. For the CDR3, the DNA is TGTGCCAGCAGCTTAGAAGCGGGGGCTGAAGCTTTCTTT. It encodes CASSLEAGAEAFF.

This chain connects TRBV29-1 to TRBJ1-2, with 9 bases matching TRBD1. V shed 7 bases, J shed 4 bases, and the junction held 22 bases outside the gene matches. CDR1 SQVTM and CDR2 ANQGSEA come from the germline V gene. The CDR3 consists of 18 residues. Here the CDR3 DNA reads TGCAGCGCGCGCGCAACAGGGGGCTTTATTGAAACCAGCTATGGCTACACCTTC. This gives the protein CSARATGGFIETSYGYTF.

V gene TRBV28 combines with J gene TRBJ1-5; D is possibly TRBD1 (6 bases). V was trimmed by 4 bases and J by 6 bases, leaving 10 bases between them. The length of the CDR3 is 13 residues. Germline V gives CDR1 MDHEN, CDR2 SYDVKM. For the CDR3, the DNA is TGTGCCAGCAGTTCTGAAGGGGGTCAGCCCCAGCATTTT. It translates to CASSSEGGQPQHF.

The V call is TRBV19, the J call TRBJ1-2; D perhaps matches TRBD1 (6 bases). CDR3 length: 16 residues. Germline CDR1 reads LNHDA; CDR2 reads SQIVND (reference sequence). Trimming cost V 1 base and J 8 bases, with 20 bases left between them. The CDR3 loop is CASSIGVLWAQGGYTF. The DNA of the CDR3 is TGTGCCAGTAGTATAGGCGTACTTTGGGCTCAGGGGGGCTACACCTTC. Variable domain in full (rest from reference TRBV19 and TRBJ1-2): DGGITQSPKYLFRKEGQNVTLSCEQNLNHDAMYWYRQDPGQGLRLIYYSQIVNDFQKGDIAEGYSVSREKKESFPLTVTSAQKNPTAFYLCASSIGVLWAQGGYTFGSGTRLTVV.

This chain links TRBV10-3 with TRBJ1-2; the D is unclear. V shed 0 bases and J shed 3 bases, with 8 bases lying between them. The CDR3 covers 14 residues. From germline, CDR1 is ENHRY and CDR2 SYGVKD. The CDR3 DNA sequence: TGTGCCATCAGTGAGTCCGTTAGGGACTATGGCTACACCTTC. Its protein is CAISESVRDYGYTF.

The rearrangement joins TRBV7-6 to TRBJ2-6; no definite D call. CDR1 and CDR2 from the germline V gene are SGHVS and FNYEAQ. V lost 5 bases, J lost 4 bases, and 9 bases lay in between. The CDR3 extends over 14 amino acids. CDR3 region: CASSRLTGANVLTF. The CDR3 DNA is TGTGCCAGCAGCCGGCTCACAGGGGCCAACGTCCTGACTTTC.

The chain recombines TRBV19 with TRBJ1-5; the D gene is possibly TRBD1 (5 bases). Trimming took 5 bases from V and 6 from J, leaving 11 bases between them. In germline, CDR1 is LNHDA, CDR2 SQIVND (reference sequence). This CDR3 is built from 13 residues. This CDR3 is CASSSLGLQPQHF. Written as DNA, the CDR3 is TGTGCCAGTAGTTCCTTGGGGCTTCAGCCCCAGCATTTT. Full variable domain (remainder filled in from reference TRBV19 and TRBJ1-5): DGGITQSPKYLFRKEGQNVTLSCEQNLNHDAMYWYRQDPGQGLRLIYYSQIVNDFQKGDIAEGYSVSREKKESFPLTVTSAQKNPTAFYLCASSSLGLQPQHFGDGTRLSIL.

The V call is TRBV4-2, the J call TRBJ1-2; D unclear. Trimming pared 0 bases from V and 7 bases from J, leaving 9 bases between. Per the germline V gene, CDR1 is LGHNA and CDR2 is YNFKEQ. The CDR3 runs 13 residues. CDR3 bases: TGTGCCAGCAGCCAAGATCGGGAGGGTGGCTACACCTTC. The encoded protein is CASSQDREGGYTF.

This clone came up once. For the CDR3, the DNA is TGTGCCAGCAGCTTAGGGACCGGGACAGGGATGAGGAATTCACCCCTCCACTTT. This codes for CASSLGTGTGMRNSPLHF. The rearrangement links TRBV7-2 to TRBJ1-6; 9 bases line up with TRBD1. After removal of 1 base from V and 7 bases from J, the junction contained 11 bases not matched to a gene. The CDR3 consists of 18 residues. CDR1 and CDR2 from the germline V gene are SGHTA and FQGNSA.

V usage is TRBV10-2 and J usage is TRBJ1-1; TRBD1 agrees at 8 bases. This CDR3 has 14 amino acids. CDR1 is WSHSY and CDR2 is SAAADI in the germline V gene. After removal of 3 bases from V and 4 bases from J, the junction contained 4 bases not matched to a gene. The CDR3 loop is CASSDTTGVTEAFF. CDR3 coding DNA: TGCGCCAGCAGTGATACGACAGGGGTCACTGAAGCTTTCTTT.

The count of this clone is one. This sequence joins TRBV5-1 and TRBJ2-5, with a weak D call TRBD2 (6 bases). V was clipped by 5 bases and J by 2 bases, with 19 bases between them. The CDR3 length is 16 residues. The germline gives CDR1 SGHRS, CDR2 YFSETQ. The CDR3 loop is CASRHNGGATQETQYF. The CDR3 nucleotides are TGCGCCAGCAGGCATAACGGCGGGGCAACGCAAGAGACCCAGTACTTC.

The J gene is TRBJ2-2, the V gene TRBV11-3, with no clear D. Per the germline V gene, CDR1 is SGHNT and CDR2 is YENEEA. The CDR3 length is 13 residues. The V gene lost 5 bases and the J gene lost 1 base, with 5 bases spanning the gap. The DNA of the CDR3 is TGTGCCAGCAGCCGCCTGAACACCGGGGAGCTGTTTTTT. This codes for CASSRLNTGELFF.

This sequence joins TRBV21-1 and TRBJ1-5; the DNA was not used to check the table's D call, TRBD1. TRBV21-1 is classified as a pseudogene. The CDR3 loop spans 19 amino acids. The CDR3 nucleotides read TGTGCCAGCAGCAAAGGGAGGGTTTGGACAGGATTGGGGGGACAGCCCCAGCATTTT. Translating gives CASSKGRVWTGLGGQPQHF.

The rearrangement uses TRBV6-1 and TRBJ2-7, with 7 bases lining up with TRBD2. V shed 4 bases and J 1 base; nucleotides not matched to a gene: 4. The germline CDR1 and CDR2 sequences are MNHNS and SASEGT. This CDR3 has 14 residues. CDR3 DNA: TGTGCCAGCAGTGCCTTGGGGGGGTCCTACGAGCAGTACGTC. It codes for CASSALGGSYEQYV.

This sequence joins TRBV7-2 and TRBJ2-3, with D tentatively TRBD1 (6 bases). CDR1 and CDR2 from the germline V gene are SGHTA and FQGNSA. This CDR3 is 16 amino acids long. V was shortened by 4 bases and J by 6 bases, with 20 bases between the two germline ends. DNA for the CDR3: TGTGCCAGCAGCTCTCCTACAGGGCCCTTTTTTGATACGCAGTATTTT. Protein sequence: CASSSPTGPFFDTQYF. The full variable domain, in which reference TRBV7-2 and TRBJ2-3 provide the parts outside the CDR3, is GAGVSQSPSNKVTEKGKDVELRCDPISGHTALYWYRQSLGQGLEFLIYFQGNSAPDKSGLPSDRFSAERTGGSVSTLTIQRTQQEDSAVYLCASSSPTGPFFDTQYFGPGTRLTVL.

This chain connects TRBV28 to TRBJ2-3; D unresolved. The germline gives CDR1 MDHEN, CDR2 SYDVKM. The CDR3 totals 16 residues. With 7 bases removed from V and 0 bases from J, the gap between germline ends came to 17 bases. The CDR3 region has the DNA TGTGCCAGCATATTGTCAAGTTTTGCTAGCACAGATACGCAGTATTTT. It specifies CASILSSFASTDTQYF.

The rearrangement joins TRBV9 to TRBJ2-3; D uncertain. V dropped 2 bases and J dropped 3 bases, with 10 bases sitting between them. The germline CDR1 and CDR2 sequences are SGDLS and YYNGEE. There are 14 residues in the CDR3. DNA of the CDR3: TGTGCCAGCAGCGTTCGAGGTAGGACAGATACGCAGTATTTT. This gives the protein CASSVRGRTDTQYF. The complete variable domain, with remaining parts taken from reference TRBV9 and TRBJ2-3, reads DSGVTQTPKHLITATGQRVTLRCSPRSGDLSVYWYQQSLDQGLQFLIQYYNGEERAKGNILERFSAQQFPDLHSELNLSSLELGDSALYFCASSVRGRTDTQYFGPGTRLTVL.